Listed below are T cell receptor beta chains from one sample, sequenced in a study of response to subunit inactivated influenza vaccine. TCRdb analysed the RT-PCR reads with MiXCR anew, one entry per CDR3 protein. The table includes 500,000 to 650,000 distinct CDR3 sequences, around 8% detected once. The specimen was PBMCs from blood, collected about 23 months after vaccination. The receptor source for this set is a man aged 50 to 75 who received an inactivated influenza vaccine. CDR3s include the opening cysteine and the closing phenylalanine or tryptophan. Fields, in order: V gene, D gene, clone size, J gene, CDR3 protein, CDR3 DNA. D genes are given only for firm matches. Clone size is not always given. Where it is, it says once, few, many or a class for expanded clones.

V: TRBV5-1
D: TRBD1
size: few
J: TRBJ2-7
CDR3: CASSQRQGDYEQYF
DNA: TGCGCCAGCAGCCAAAGACAGGGAGACTACGAGCAGTACTTC

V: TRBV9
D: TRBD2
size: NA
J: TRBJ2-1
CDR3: CASSDLAGGYNEQFF
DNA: TGTGCCAGCAGCGATCTAGCGGGAGGGTACAATGAGCAGTTCTTC

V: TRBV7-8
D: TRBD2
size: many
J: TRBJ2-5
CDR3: CASSLVGLALQETQYF
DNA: TGTGCCAGCAGCTTAGTAGGACTAGCACTCCAAGAGACCCAGTACTTC

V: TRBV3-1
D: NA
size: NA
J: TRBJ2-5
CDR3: CASSLDDWSYQETQYF
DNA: TGTGCCAGCAGCCTCGACGATTGGTCCTACCAAGAGACCCAGTACTTC

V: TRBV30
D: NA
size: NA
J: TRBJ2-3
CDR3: CAWRLGDTQYF
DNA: TGTGCCTGGAGACTGGGGGATACGCAGTATTTT

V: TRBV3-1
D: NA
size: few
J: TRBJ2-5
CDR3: CASSQVLQARQETQYF
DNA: TGTGCCAGCAGCCAAGTTTTGCAGGCTCGCCAAGAGACCCAGTACTTC

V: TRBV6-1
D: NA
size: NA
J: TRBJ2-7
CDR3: CASSDGPQRSYEQYF
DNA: TGTGCCAGCAGTGACGGCCCCCAGAGGTCTTACGAGCAGTACTTC

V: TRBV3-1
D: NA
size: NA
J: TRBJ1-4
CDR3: CASSQGTDNDKLFF
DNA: TGTGCCAGCAGCCAAGGGACAGATAATGATAAACTGTTTTTT

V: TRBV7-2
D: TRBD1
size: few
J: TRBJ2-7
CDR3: CASSLGQGLNYEQYF
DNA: TGTGCCAGCAGCTTGGGACAGGGACTTAACTACGAGCAGTACTTC

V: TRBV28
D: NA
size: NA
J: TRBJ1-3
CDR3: CASSSLGSGSGNTIYF
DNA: TGTGCCAGCAGTTCCCTGGGTTCTGGCTCTGGAAACACCATATATTTT

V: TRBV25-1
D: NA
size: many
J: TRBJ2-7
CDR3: CASSEYKGTEQYF
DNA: TGTGCCAGCAGTGAATATAAGGGAACCGAGCAGTACTTC

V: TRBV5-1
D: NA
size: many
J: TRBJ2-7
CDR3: CASSFMAQSSYEQYF
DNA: TGCGCCAGCAGCTTCATGGCGCAGAGCTCCTACGAGCAGTACTTC

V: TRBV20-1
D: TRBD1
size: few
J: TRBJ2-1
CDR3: CSARSPRGRGNEQFF
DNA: TGCAGTGCTAGAAGTCCCAGGGGGCGCGGCAATGAGCAGTTCTTC

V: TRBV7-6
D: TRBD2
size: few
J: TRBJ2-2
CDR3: CASSSGLAGGAYTGELFF
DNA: TGTGCCAGCAGCTCCGGACTAGCGGGGGGGGCGTACACCGGGGAGCTGTTTTTT

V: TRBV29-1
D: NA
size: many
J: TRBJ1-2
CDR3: CSVEGDLYGYTF
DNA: TGCAGCGTTGAGGGGGATCTCTATGGCTACACCTTC

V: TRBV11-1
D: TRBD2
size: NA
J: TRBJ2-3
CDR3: CASSLAPRTSGYPEGYTDTQYF
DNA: TGTGCCAGCAGCTTAGCCCCCCGGACTAGCGGGTACCCAGAGGGGTACACAGATACGCAGTATTTT

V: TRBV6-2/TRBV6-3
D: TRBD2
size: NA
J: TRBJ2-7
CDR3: CASSYFLAAQEKYEQYF
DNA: TGTGCCAGCAGTTACTTTCTAGCGGCTCAAGAAAAGTACGAGCAGTACTTC

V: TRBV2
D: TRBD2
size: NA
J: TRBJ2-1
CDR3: CASSVKGTIVEQFF
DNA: TGTGCCAGCAGTGTGAAGGGGACTATCGTTGAGCAGTTCTTC

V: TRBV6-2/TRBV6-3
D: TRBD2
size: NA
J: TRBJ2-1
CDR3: CASSTRDYRSYNEQFF
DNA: TGTGCCAGCAGTACCCGGGACTATCGCTCCTACAATGAGCAGTTCTTC

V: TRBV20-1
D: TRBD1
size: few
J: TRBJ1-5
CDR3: CSASGRDREFNQPQHF
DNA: TGCAGTGCTAGCGGACGGGACAGGGAATTCAATCAGCCCCAGCATTTT

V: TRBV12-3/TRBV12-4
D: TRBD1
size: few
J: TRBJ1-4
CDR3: CASSAGQGKLFF
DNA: TGTGCCAGCAGTGCAGGACAGGGAAAACTGTTTTTT

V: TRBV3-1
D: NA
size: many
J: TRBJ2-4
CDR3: CASSLGTLAKNIQYF
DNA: TGTGCCAGCAGCCTAGGGACACTAGCCAAAAACATTCAGTACTTC

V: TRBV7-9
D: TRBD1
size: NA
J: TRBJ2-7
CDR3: CASSPATGEASYEQYF
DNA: TGTGCCAGCAGCCCGGCGACAGGGGAGGCTAGCTACGAGCAGTACTTC

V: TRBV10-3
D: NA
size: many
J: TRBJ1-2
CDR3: CAISGPLGGKHYGYTF
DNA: TGTGCCATCAGTGGTCCTCTGGGAGGGAAGCACTATGGCTACACCTTC

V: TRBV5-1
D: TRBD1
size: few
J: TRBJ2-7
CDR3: CASSVTGHQGAEQYF
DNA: TGCGCCAGCAGCGTCACAGGGCACCAGGGGGCCGAGCAGTACTTC

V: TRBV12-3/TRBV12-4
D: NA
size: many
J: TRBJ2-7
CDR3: CASSLAGTSYEQYF
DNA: TGTGCCAGCAGCCTTGCCGGGACTTCATACGAGCAGTACTTC